This paragraph covers one T cell receptor beta chain sequence. These data originate in a study of technical replicates of blood from a handful of donors. Per germline, CDR1 MNHEY and CDR2 SMNVEV (reference sequence). V dropped 3 bases and J dropped 6 bases, with 20 bases sitting between them. This CDR3 region has 16 residues. Assay used: immunoSEQ multiplex PCR; TCRdb lists only in-frame clones, some missing. The table records about 75,000 clones, nearly 98% of them present only once. The clonotype comes from a human donor in good health. The chain links TRBV27 to TRBJ1-1, with D maybe TRBD1 (6 bases). The material sequenced was T cells isolated from PBMCs. Here the CDR3 DNA reads TGTGCCAGCAGTTTCTTGGGGGCGATCGATTCCTCTGAAGCTTTCTTT. Translating gives CASSFLGAIDSSEAFF.